The clone carrying this T cell receptor beta chain showed up many times. The antigen is unknown. These data are taken from a study of blood T cells in healthy people across ages. The V gene end was trimmed by 0 bases and the J gene end by 4 bases; junction bases not matched to a gene: 7. The CDR3 runs to 17 residues. CDR1 is LGHNA, CDR2 YSLEER, per germline. Findings and caveats of the study: It was not possible, with unsorted PBMCs, to conclusively compare naive and antigen-experienced cells. The CMV status of each donor remained undetermined, and this could have confounded shifts in expanded clonotypes.

Combining a sample-barcoded 5' primer with a J-beta primer mix, a second PCR ran for roughly 6 to 12 cycles. The template-switch adaptor was a 5' adaptor with 12 random nucleotides. It tagged each cDNA molecule. One entry per CDR3 protein, called by TCRdb with MiXCR from the 5' RACE reads. The sample lists about 730,000 distinct CDR3 sequences, roughly 43% occurring once. The chain couples TRBV4-3 to TRBJ2-3; 10 nucleotides agree with TRBD2. Sequences were obtained from blood. This receptor was obtained from a woman between 55 and 75 years old in good health. The CDR3 DNA reads TGCGCCAGCAGCCAAGATTTAACTAGCGGGATGTCAGATACGCAGTATTTT. Its translation is CASSQDLTSGMSDTQYF.